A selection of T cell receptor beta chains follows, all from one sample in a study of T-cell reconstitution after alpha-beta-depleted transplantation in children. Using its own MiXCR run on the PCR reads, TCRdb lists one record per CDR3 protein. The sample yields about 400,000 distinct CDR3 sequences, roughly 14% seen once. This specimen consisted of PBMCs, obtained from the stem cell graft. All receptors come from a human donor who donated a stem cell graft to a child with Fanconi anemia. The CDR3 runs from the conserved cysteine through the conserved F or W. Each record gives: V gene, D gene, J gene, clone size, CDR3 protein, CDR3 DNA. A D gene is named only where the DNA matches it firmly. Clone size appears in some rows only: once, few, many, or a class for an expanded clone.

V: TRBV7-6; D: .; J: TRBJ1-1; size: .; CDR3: CASRLQANTEAFF; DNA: TGTGCCAGCAGGCTTCAAGCGAACACTGAAGCTTTCTTT
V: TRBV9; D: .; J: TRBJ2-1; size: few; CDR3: CASSNGHHNEQFF; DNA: TGTGCCAGCAGCAACGGACACCACAATGAGCAGTTCTTC
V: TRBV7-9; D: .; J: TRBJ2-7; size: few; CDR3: CASSSYTLGEQYF; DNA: TGTGCCAGCAGCTCCTATACCTTGGGGGAGCAGTACTTC
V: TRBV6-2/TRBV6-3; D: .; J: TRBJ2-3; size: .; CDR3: CASTEAWGTQYF; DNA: TGTGCCAGCACCGAAGCGTGGGGTACGCAGTATTTT
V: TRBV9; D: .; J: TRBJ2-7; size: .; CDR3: CASSESPSYEQYF; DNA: TGTGCCAGCAGCGAGTCCCCCTCCTACGAGCAGTACTTC
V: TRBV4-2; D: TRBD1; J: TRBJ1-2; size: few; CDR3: CASSRPGGDYGYTF; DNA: TGTGCCAGCAGCCGTCCAGGGGGTGACTATGGCTACACCTTC
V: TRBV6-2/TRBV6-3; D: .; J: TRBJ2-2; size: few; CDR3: CASSWGQPGELFF; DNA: TGTGCCAGCAGCTGGGGACAACCCGGGGAGCTGTTTTTT
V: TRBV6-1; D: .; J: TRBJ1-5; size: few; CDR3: CASSEGWGQGNQPQHF; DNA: TGTGCCAGCAGTGAAGGGTGGGGGCAAGGCAATCAGCCCCAGCATTTT
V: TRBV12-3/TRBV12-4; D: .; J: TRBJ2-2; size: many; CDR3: CASSPPGTEGTGELFF; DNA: TGTGCCAGCAGTCCCCCCGGGACCGAGGGGACCGGGGAGCTGTTTTTT
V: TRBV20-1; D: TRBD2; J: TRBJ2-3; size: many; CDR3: CSATRTRVDTQYF; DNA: TGCAGTGCAACCCGGACTAGGGTAGATACGCAGTATTTT
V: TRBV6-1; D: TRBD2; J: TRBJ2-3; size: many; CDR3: CASSPTTSGGTDTQYF; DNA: TGTGCCAGCAGTCCAACCACTAGCGGGGGCACAGATACGCAGTATTTT
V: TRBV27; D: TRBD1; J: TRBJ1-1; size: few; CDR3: CASGGLNTEAFF; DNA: TGTGCCTCAGGGGGTCTGAACACTGAAGCTTTCTTT
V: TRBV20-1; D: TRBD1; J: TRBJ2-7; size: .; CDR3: CSAPRSGTGHYEQYF; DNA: TGCAGTGCCCCTAGGTCCGGGACAGGCCATTACGAGCAGTACTTC
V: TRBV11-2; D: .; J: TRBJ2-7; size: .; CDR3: CASSSRKGPRYF; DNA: TGTGCCAGCAGCTCCAGGAAGGGCCCTCGGTACTTC
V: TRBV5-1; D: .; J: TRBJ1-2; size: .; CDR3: CASSSAQGENGYTF; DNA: TGCGCCAGCAGTTCAGCCCAGGGAGAGAATGGCTACACCTTC
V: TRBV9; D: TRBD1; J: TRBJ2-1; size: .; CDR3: CASSPRGTVYNEQFF; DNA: TGTGCCAGCAGCCCCCGAGGGACAGTTTACAATGAGCAGTTCTTC
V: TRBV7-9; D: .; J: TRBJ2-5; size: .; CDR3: CASSLPGLGETQYF; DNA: TGTGCCAGCAGCTTACCGGGACTCGGGGAGACCCAGTACTTC
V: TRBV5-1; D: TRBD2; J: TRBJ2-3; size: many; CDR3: CASSSSTSGRNTQYF; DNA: TGCGCCAGCAGCTCCTCGACTAGCGGAAGAAATACGCAGTATTTT
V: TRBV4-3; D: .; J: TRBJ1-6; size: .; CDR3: CASSQRAGTAGSGAPLHF; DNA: TGCGCCAGCAGCCAAAGAGCCGGGACCGCTGGATCGGGGGCACCCCTCCACTTT
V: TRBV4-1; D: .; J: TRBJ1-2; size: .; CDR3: CASSQASQGYGYTF; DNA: TGCGCCAGCAGCCAAGCTTCTCAGGGGTATGGCTACACCTTC
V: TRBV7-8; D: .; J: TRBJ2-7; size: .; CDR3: CASSRTGQKSYEQYF; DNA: TGTGCCAGCAGCCGTACCGGACAGAAGTCCTACGAGCAGTACTTC
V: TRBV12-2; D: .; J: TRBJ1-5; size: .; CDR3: CASRIRGRESNQPQHF; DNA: TGTGCAAGTCGCATCCGGGGCAGGGAAAGCAATCAGCCCCAGCATTTT
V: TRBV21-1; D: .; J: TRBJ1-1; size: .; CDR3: CASSKASWNTEAFF; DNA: TGTGCCAGCAGCAAAGCTTCGTGGAACACTGAAGCTTTCTTT
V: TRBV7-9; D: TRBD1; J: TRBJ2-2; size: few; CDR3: CASSLLGQVTGELFF; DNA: TGTGCCAGCAGCTTATTGGGACAGGTGACCGGGGAGCTGTTTTTT
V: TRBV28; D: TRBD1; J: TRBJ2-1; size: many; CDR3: CASSLRTGGQGEQFF; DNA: TGTGCCAGCAGTCTTAGGACAGGGGGTCAGGGTGAGCAGTTCTTC
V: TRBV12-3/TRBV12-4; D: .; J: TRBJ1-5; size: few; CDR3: CASNLLGQPQHF; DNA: TGTGCCAGCAATCTACTGGGTCAGCCCCAGCATTTT
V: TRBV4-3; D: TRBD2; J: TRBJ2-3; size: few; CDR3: CASSQDKTSGVSDTQYF; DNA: TGCGCCAGCAGCCAAGATAAGACTAGCGGAGTATCAGATACGCAGTATTTT
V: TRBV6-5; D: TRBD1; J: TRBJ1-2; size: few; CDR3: CASSYSKGAFHYGYTF; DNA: TGTGCCAGCAGTTACTCGAAGGGGGCCTTTCACTATGGCTACACCTTC
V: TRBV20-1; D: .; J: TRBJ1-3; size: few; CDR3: CSASQFSGNTIYF; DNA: TGCAGTGCTAGTCAGTTCTCTGGAAACACCATATATTTT
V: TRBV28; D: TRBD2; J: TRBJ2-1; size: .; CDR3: CASSLLAAREQFF; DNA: TGTGCCAGCAGTTTACTAGCGGCCCGCGAGCAGTTCTTC
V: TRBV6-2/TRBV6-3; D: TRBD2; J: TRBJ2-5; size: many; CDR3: CASSYTSGESQETQYF; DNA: TGTGCCAGCAGTTATACTAGCGGGGAATCTCAAGAGACCCAGTACTTC
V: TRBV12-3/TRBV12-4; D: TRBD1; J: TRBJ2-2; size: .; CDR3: CASSGTGIGTGELFF; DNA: TGTGCCAGCAGTGGGACAGGGATTGGGACCGGGGAGCTGTTTTTT
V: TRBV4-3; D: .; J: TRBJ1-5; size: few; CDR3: CASSSRYANQPQHF; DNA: TGCGCCAGCAGCTCCCGTTACGCCAATCAGCCCCAGCATTTT
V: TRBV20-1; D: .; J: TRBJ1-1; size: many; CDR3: CSARDEEAPFF; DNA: TGCAGTGCTCGGGACGAGGAGGCACCTTTCTTT
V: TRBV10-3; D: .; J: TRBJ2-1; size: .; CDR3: CAISGGNYNEQFF; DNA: TGTGCCATCAGTGGAGGGAACTACAATGAGCAGTTCTTC
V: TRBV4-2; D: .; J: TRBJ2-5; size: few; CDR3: CASSQGTAGYQETQYF; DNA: TGTGCCAGCAGCCAAGGGACTGCGGGGTACCAAGAGACCCAGTACTTC
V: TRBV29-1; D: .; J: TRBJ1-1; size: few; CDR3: CSVEGNENTEAFF; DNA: TGCAGCGTTGAAGGCAACGAGAACACTGAAGCTTTCTTT
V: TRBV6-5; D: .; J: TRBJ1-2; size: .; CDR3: CASSSPNHPGLGDGYTF; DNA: TGTGCCAGCAGTTCTCCCAACCATCCGGGACTGGGAGATGGCTACACCTTC
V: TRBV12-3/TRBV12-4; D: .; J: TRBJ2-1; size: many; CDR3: CASSLWQYNEQFF; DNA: TGTGCCAGCAGTTTATGGCAGTACAATGAGCAGTTCTTC
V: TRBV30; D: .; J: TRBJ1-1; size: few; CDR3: CAWSVRLGTEAFF; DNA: TGTGCCTGGAGTGTACGTCTGGGCACTGAAGCTTTCTTT
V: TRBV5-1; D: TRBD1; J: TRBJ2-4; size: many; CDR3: CASSLAQGVNIQYF; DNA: TGCGCCAGCAGCTTGGCACAGGGGGTGAACATTCAGTACTTC
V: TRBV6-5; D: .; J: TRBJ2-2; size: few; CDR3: CASSYSSESTGELFF; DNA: TGTGCCAGCAGTTACTCTAGCGAGAGTACCGGGGAGCTGTTTTTT
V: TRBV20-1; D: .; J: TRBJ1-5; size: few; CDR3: CSARDVRGGLGNQPQHF; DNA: TGCAGTGCTAGAGACGTACGCGGGGGCTTAGGCAATCAGCCCCAGCATTTT
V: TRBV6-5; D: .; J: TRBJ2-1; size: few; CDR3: CASSNLLKQFF; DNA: TGTGCCAGCAGCAACCTTTTGAAGCAGTTCTTC
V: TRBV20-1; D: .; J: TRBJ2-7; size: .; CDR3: CSASPRGAYEQYF; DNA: TGCAGTGCTAGCCCCAGGGGAGCCTACGAGCAGTACTTC
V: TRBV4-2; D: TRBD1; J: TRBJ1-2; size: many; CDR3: CASSQERTGEYGYTF; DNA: TGTGCCAGCAGCCAAGAAAGGACAGGGGAATATGGCTACACCTTC
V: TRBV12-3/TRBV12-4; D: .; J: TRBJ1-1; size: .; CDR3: CASFSGRLGNTEAFF; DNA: TGTGCCAGCTTTTCGGGTAGACTTGGGAACACTGAAGCTTTCTTT
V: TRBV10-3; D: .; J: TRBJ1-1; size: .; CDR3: CAIKGNRAGYTEAFF; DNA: TGTGCCATCAAGGGGAACCGGGCGGGGTACACTGAAGCTTTCTTT
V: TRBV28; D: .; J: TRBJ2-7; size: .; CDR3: CASSSLSSVAADEQYF; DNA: TGTGCCAGCAGTTCTCTATCTAGCGTGGCGGCAGACGAGCAGTACTTC
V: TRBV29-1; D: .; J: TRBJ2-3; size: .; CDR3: CSVVRTDTQYF; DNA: TGCAGCGTTGTCCGGACTGATACGCAGTATTTT
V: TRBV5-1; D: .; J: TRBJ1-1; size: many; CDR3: CASSAATGNTEAFF; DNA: TGCGCCAGCAGTGCCGCAACAGGGAACACTGAAGCTTTCTTT
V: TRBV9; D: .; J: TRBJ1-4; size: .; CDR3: CASAREGANEKLFF; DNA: TGTGCCAGCGCCAGGGAAGGGGCGAATGAAAAACTGTTTTTT
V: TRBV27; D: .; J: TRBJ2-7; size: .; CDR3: CASSLMASSYEQYF; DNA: TGTGCCAGCAGTTTAATGGCGAGCTCCTACGAGCAGTACTTC
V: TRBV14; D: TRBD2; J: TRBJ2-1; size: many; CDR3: CASSQMQLAGQFF; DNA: TGTGCCAGCAGCCAAATGCAACTAGCGGGTCAGTTCTTC
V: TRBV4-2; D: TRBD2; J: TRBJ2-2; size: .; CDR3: CASSQAGGNTGELFF; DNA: TGTGCCAGCAGCCAAGCGGGGGGGAACACCGGGGAGCTGTTTTTT